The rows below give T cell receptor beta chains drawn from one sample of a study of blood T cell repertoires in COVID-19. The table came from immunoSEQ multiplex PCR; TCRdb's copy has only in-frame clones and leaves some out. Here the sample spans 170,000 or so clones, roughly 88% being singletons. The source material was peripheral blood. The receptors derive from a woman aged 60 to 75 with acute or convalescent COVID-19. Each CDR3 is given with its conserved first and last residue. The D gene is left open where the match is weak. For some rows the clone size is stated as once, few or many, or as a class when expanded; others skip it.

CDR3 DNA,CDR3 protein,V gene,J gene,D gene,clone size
TGTGCCAGCAGCCAAGCACCAGGGCCGAGCACAGATACGCAGTATTTT,CASSQAPGPSTDTQYF,TRBV14,TRBJ2-3,NA,NA
TGTGCCAGCAGTCAGGCCCCCGGGACTAGCCAAGAGACCCAGTACTTC,CASSQAPGTSQETQYF,TRBV6-6,TRBJ2-5,TRBD2,NA
TGTGCCAGCAGTTACTCGAGGGAGAGCTACAATGAGCAGTTCTTC,CASSYSRESYNEQFF,TRBV6-2/TRBV6-3,TRBJ2-1,NA,NA
TGTGCCAGCAGCTTAACGACAGGGGAAGACGAGCAGTACTTC,CASSLTTGEDEQYF,TRBV7-3,TRBJ2-7,TRBD1,NA
TGTGCCAGCAGCTTAGGGGGGACAGGGGCTGGAAACACCATATATTTT,CASSLGGTGAGNTIYF,TRBV11-2,TRBJ1-3,TRBD1,NA
TGTGCCAGCAGTTTAGATCCGGCAGGGACCTACGAGCAGTACTTC,CASSLDPAGTYEQYF,TRBV28,TRBJ2-7,NA,NA
TGTGCCAGCAGCGTATCAATGCAAGAGACCCAGTACTTC,CASSVSMQETQYF,TRBV9,TRBJ2-5,NA,NA
NA,CASSHVGPDSLNTEAFF,TRBV4-1,TRBJ1-1,NA,once
TGTGCCAGCTCACCTCCGGGGGGCACTGAAGCTTTCTTT,CASSPPGGTEAFF,TRBV18,TRBJ1-1,NA,NA
TGTGCCAGCAGCTTGAACAGGGGGCCCGGGGAGCTGTTTTTT,CASSLNRGPGELFF,TRBV5-4,TRBJ2-2,TRBD1,NA
TGCGCCAGCAGCCTTACCATTTCTAGCGGGGGAGGAGGTGAGCAGTTCTTC,CASSLTISSGGGGEQFF,TRBV4-1,TRBJ2-1,TRBD2,NA
TGTGCCAGCAGCTTAGGGACTAGCCCGGGGACGCAGTATTTT,CASSLGTSPGTQYF,TRBV7-8,TRBJ2-3,TRBD2,NA
TGTGCCAGCAGTGCGGACAGGGGGGATGAAGCTTTCTTT,CASSADRGDEAFF,TRBV6-4,TRBJ1-1,TRBD1,once
TGTGCCAGCAGTCCATCGGGCGGACTGAAAACCTACGAGCAGTACTTC,CASSPSGGLKTYEQYF,TRBV28,TRBJ2-7,NA,NA
TGTGCCAGCAGTGGGACTAGCGGGGGCTACGAGCAGTACTTC,CASSGTSGGYEQYF,TRBV9,TRBJ2-7,TRBD2,once
TGTGCCACCAGCAGTCTAATAAGGAGGGTGAACACTGAAGCTTTCTTT,CATSSLIRRVNTEAFF,TRBV15,TRBJ1-1,NA,NA
TGTGCCTGGAGCCGGAAGGGGATCTCTGGAAACACCATATATTTT,CAWSRKGISGNTIYF,TRBV30,TRBJ1-3,NA,NA
TGCGCCAGCAGCTTGGATCTGGGGGCCAATGGCTACACCTTC,CASSLDLGANGYTF,TRBV5-1,TRBJ1-2,NA,NA
TGTGCCTGGAGTAACGGGTACGAGCAGTACTTC,CAWSNGYEQYF,TRBV30,TRBJ2-7,NA,NA
TGTGCCAGCAGCTTGGGACAGGTCGGATATGAAAAACTGTTTTTT,CASSLGQVGYEKLFF,TRBV5-6,TRBJ1-4,NA,few
TGTGCCAGCAGTTACGGGGACAGCCTAAACAATGAGCAGTTCTTC,CASSYGDSLNNEQFF,TRBV6-5,TRBJ2-1,TRBD1,NA
TGTGCCAGTAGTATAGACAGAGACACCTACAATGAGCAGTTCTTC,CASSIDRDTYNEQFF,TRBV19,TRBJ2-1,NA,NA
TGTGCCAGCAGACTACTACCGGGACAGGGGACAGATACGCAGTATTTT,CASRLLPGQGTDTQYF,TRBV28,TRBJ2-3,TRBD1,NA